The 12 T cell receptor beta chains presented below share a single source sample, sequenced in a study of T-cell memory formation after mild COVID-19. TCRdb reprocessed the 5' RACE reads with MiXCR, giving one entry per CDR3 protein. The sample lists hundreds of thousands of distinct CDR3 sequences; around 13% were seen once. The sequenced material came from PBMCs or a T cell subset sorted from them (not recorded which). Receptors originate from a man between 18 and 29 years old who had mild COVID-19 (a few samples of this study predate the infection). Cell type and time point are not known.

This clonotype was counted at least ten times. The chain employs TRBV5-1 and TRBJ2-1; TRBD2 aligns across 9 bases. Germline lookup yields CDR1 SGHRS and CDR2 YFSETQ. Trimming removed 2 bases from V and 0 bases from J; junction bases left unmatched: 12. CDR3 length: 19 amino acids. In DNA form, the CDR3 reads TGCGCCAGCAGCTTTCCGACTAGCGGTCCTCAGAGCTCCTACAATGAGCAGTTCTTC. Protein product: CASSFPTSGPQSSYNEQFF. Looking up the rest from reference TRBV5-1 and TRBJ2-1 gives the full variable domain: KAGVTQTPRYLIKTRGQQVTLSCSPISGHRSVSWYQQTPGQGLQFLFEYFSETQRNKGNFPGRFSGRQFSNSRSEMNVSTLELGDSALYLCASSFPTSGPQSSYNEQFFGPGTRLTVL.

The chain joins TRBV27 to TRBJ1-3; D gene unclear. The CDR3 is 15 amino acids. Germline values: CDR1 MNHEY, CDR2 SMNVEV (reference sequence). V gave up 4 bases and J gave up 0 bases, with 10 bases separating them. The CDR3 sequence is CASSSDISSGNTIYF. CDR3 nucleotides: TGTGCCAGCAGTTCTGACATCAGCTCTGGAAACACCATATATTTT.

This clonotype was picked up a small number of times. The chain recombines TRBV7-6 with TRBJ2-5; D is undetermined. Trimming removed 2 bases at V and 5 bases at J, with 24 bases between. The CDR3 is made up of 18 amino acids. Germline V gene sequence: CDR1 SGHVS, CDR2 FNYEAQ. As DNA, the CDR3 is TGTGCCAGCAGCTTATTGGTCGGTAGGGCCCTGGCGTGGGAGACCCAGTACTTC. It codes for CASSLLVGRALAWETQYF.

This sequence joins TRBV6-2 or TRBV6-3 and TRBJ1-1; unclear D gene. V lost 0 bases, J lost 1 base, and 9 bases lay in between. The CDR3 contains 15 residues. CDR1 is MNHEY, CDR2 SVGEGT, per germline. In DNA, the CDR3 is TGTGCCAGCAGTTACTCGCCAGGAGAGAACACTGAAGCTTTCTTT. This gives the protein CASSYSPGENTEAFF.

This clonotype was seen repeatedly, ten times or more. The chain is built from TRBV7-2 and TRBJ2-7; D remains unclear. The germline gives CDR1 SGHTA, CDR2 FQGNSA. Trimming removed 5 bases at V and 2 bases at J, with 22 bases between. The CDR3 extends over 17 amino acids. CDR3 nucleotide sequence: TGTGCCAGCAGCACAGATGTGGACGCTAGGACCCCCTACGAGCAGTACTTC. Its protein product is CASSTDVDARTPYEQYF.

This clonotype was seen more than once but under ten times. The J gene is TRBJ2-5, the V gene TRBV12-3 or TRBV12-4; no reliable D call. The CDR3 length is 12 residues. Deletions cut 3 bases from V and 9 bases from J, with 11 bases between. The CDR3 loop is CASSLGRVAQYF. CDR3 DNA: TGTGCCAGCAGTTTGGGCCGCGTGGCCCAGTACTTC.

This clonotype was seen more than once but under ten times. V gene TRBV29-1 combines with J gene TRBJ1-5; TRBD1 matches 9 bases. This CDR3 comprises 18 residues. Germline CDR1 is SQVTM and CDR2 is ANQGSEA. Trimming removed 1 base from V and 0 bases from J; junction bases left unmatched: 10. The CDR3 DNA is TGCAGCGTTGAAGGCGGGACAGGGCCCGTAAATAGCAATCAGCCCCAGCATTTT. Amino acids: CSVEGGTGPVNSNQPQHF.

The chain combines TRBV18 with TRBJ2-5; D uncertain. The V end was cut by 6 bases, the J end by 4 bases, with 15 bases between. The CDR3 runs 14 residues. Germline CDR1 is KGHSH and CDR2 is LQKENI. CDR3 region: CASSDPRVGETQYF. The CDR3 DNA follows: TGTGCCAGCTCCGACCCGCGAGTTGGAGAGACCCAGTACTTC.

The rearrangement joins TRBV6-1 to TRBJ1-5; D is possibly TRBD1 (5 bases). This CDR3 has 14 residues. Deletions cut 3 bases from V and 5 bases from J, with 11 bases between. CDR1 is MNHNS, CDR2 SASEGT, per germline. Here the CDR3 DNA reads TGTGCCAGCAGTGATTGGGGGTTAGATCAGCCCCAGCATTTT. Its protein product is CASSDWGLDQPQHF.

This clonotype has only a few counts. The chain joins TRBV4-1 to TRBJ2-3, with no clear D. CDR1 is MGHRA and CDR2 is YSYEKL in the germline V gene. With 2 bases removed from V and 0 bases from J, the gap between germline ends came to 15 bases. This CDR3 contains 17 residues. Written as DNA, the CDR3 is TGCGCCAGCAGCCAACCGACGGATGGCTCTAGCACAGATACGCAGTATTTT. Encoded protein: CASSQPTDGSSTDTQYF.

At least ten counts were recorded for this clonotype. V usage is TRBV29-1 and J usage is TRBJ1-1; D possibly corresponds to TRBD1 (5 bases). V lost 7 bases and J lost 7, with 10 bases in between. This CDR3 spans 10 amino acids. Germline CDR1 reads SQVTM; CDR2 reads ANQGSEA. CDR3 nucleotides: TGCAGCGCTGGTGGGGGTGAAGCTTTCTTT. Its translation: CSAGGGEAFF.

The sample holds a few counts of this clonotype. The gene calls are TRBV7-6 and TRBJ2-7, with D perhaps assigned TRBD1 or TRBD2 (5 bases each). Germline assignment: CDR1 SGHVS and CDR2 FNYEAQ. The ends were cut back, 4 bases at V and 7 bases at J, with 14 bases in the middle. The CDR3 is 13 amino acids. CDR3: CASSSRVPGEQYF. The CDR3 DNA sequence: TGTGCCAGCAGCTCCAGGGTGCCGGGGGAGCAGTACTTC.